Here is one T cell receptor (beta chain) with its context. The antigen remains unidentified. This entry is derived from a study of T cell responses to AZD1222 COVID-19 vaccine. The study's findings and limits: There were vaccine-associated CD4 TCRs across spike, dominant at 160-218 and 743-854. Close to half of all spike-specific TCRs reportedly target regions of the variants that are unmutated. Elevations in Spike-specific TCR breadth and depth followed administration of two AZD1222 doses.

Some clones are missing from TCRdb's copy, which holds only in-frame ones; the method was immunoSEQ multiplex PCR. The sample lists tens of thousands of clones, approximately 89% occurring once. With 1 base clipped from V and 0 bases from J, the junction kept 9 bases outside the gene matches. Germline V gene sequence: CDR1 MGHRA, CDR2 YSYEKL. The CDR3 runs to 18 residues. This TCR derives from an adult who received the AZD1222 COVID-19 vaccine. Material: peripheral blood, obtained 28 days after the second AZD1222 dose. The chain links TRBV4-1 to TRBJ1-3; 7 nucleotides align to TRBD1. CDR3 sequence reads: CASSQVSDRADSGNTIYF. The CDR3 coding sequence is TGCGCCAGCAGCCAAGTGTCCGACAGGGCGGACTCTGGAAACACCATATATTTT.